These 11 T cell receptor beta chains share one sample of origin, sequenced in a study of shared clonotypes between healthy human individuals. The naive CD8 fraction comprised CD45RO-negative cells positively selected for CCR7 and excluded terminally differentiated effector memory CD45RA+ cells. Assay: immunoSEQ multiplex PCR; the TCRdb copy retains only in-frame clones and omits some. The sample lists about 1,800,000 clones, roughly 94% occurring once. The source material was naive CD8+ T cells sorted from blood. These receptors were taken from a man in his late teens or twenties in good health.

The V gene is TRBV9, the J gene TRBJ2-2, with D possibly matching TRBD1 (6 bases). Trimming took off 4 bases at V and 6 bases at J, with 22 bases between the two ends. The CDR3 covers 17 residues. Germline V gene sequence: CDR1 SGDLS, CDR2 YYNGEE. CDR3 DNA: TGTGCCAGCAGCTCCTCCTCCCGGGACATGTACGCCGGGGAGCTGTTTTTT. This translates into CASSSSSRDMYAGELFF.

Points on this clone: Other DNA sequences in the same sample also yield this CDR3. The chain carries TRBV5-6 and TRBJ2-7; D gene ambiguous. This CDR3 has 13 residues. Germline loops: CDR1 SGHDT, CDR2 YYEEEE. The ends were cut back, 2 bases at V and 2 bases at J, with 8 bases in the middle. CDR3 loop: CASSFGSPYEQYF. In nucleotides, the CDR3 is TGTGCCAGCAGCTTCGGCTCACCCTACGAGCAGTACTTC.

This chain uses TRBV27 with TRBJ2-5; 8 bases map to TRBD2. The V segment lost 8 bases and the J segment 5 bases; nucleotides outside the gene matches: 7. The CDR3 is 13 residues long. CDR1 and CDR2 (germline): MNHEY, SMNVEV (reference sequence). CDR3 sequence (DNA): TGTGCCAGCGGCGGGACTAGGGGCGAGACCCAGTACTTC. The encoded protein is CASGGTRGETQYF.

This clone was recorded only once. This chain joins TRBV11-3 and TRBJ2-2; D unresolved. This CDR3 has 14 residues. The V end lost 3 bases, the J end lost 1 base, and 6 bases lay between the germline ends. Germline loops: CDR1 SGHNT, CDR2 YENEEA. CDR3 DNA: TGTGCCAGCAGCTTCCCCGGGAACACCGGGGAGCTGTTTTTT. Protein product: CASSFPGNTGELFF.

This chain connects TRBV29-1 to TRBJ2-7, with a possible D match to TRBD1 (6 bases). The CDR3 spans 13 residues. Germline V gives CDR1 SQVTM, CDR2 ANQGSEA. Trimming cost V 6 bases and J 3 bases, with 15 bases left between them. The CDR3 DNA sequence: TGCAGCGTGCTTCAGGGGAAAGGCTACGAGCAGTACTTC. This codes for CSVLQGKGYEQYF.

In its sample, this clone was seen once. V is TRBV18 and J is TRBJ2-7; 8 positions agree with TRBD1. Germline V lookup: CDR1 KGHSH, CDR2 LQKENI. Trimming at V came to 3 bases and at J to 1 base, leaving 5 bases not matched to a gene. The CDR3 sequence is 15 residues long. The CDR3: CASSPAGTGSYEQYF. For the CDR3, the DNA is TGTGCCAGCTCACCGGCCGGGACAGGTTCCTACGAGCAGTACTTC.

V and J are TRBV6-6 and TRBJ2-3; D unclear. The CDR3 is 15 residues long. Germline V gene sequence: CDR1 MNHNY, CDR2 SVGAGI (reference sequence). V lost 3 bases and J lost 4, with 14 bases in between. The CDR3 protein is CASSYLADPADTQYF. The DNA of the CDR3 is TGTGCCAGCAGTTATCTGGCGGATCCCGCAGATACGCAGTATTTT.

V and J are TRBV5-6 and TRBJ1-1; D might be TRBD1 (5 bases). The CDR3 sequence is 13 residues long. Germline lookup yields CDR1 SGHDT and CDR2 YYEEEE. Trimming took 3 bases from V and 4 from J, leaving 10 bases between them. The CDR3 reads CASSWGRGTEAFF. In nucleotides, the CDR3 is TGTGCCAGCAGCTGGGGGAGGGGCACTGAAGCTTTCTTT.

The V call is TRBV11-2, the J call TRBJ2-7; 9 bases line up with TRBD1. Unmatched junction bases numbered 5, after V lost 3 bases and J lost 2 bases. The CDR3 covers 15 residues. Germline CDR1 SGHAT, CDR2 FQNNGV. The CDR3 protein is CASSFGTGSTYEQYF. The CDR3 DNA sequence: TGTGCCAGCAGCTTTGGGACAGGGAGTACCTACGAGCAGTACTTC.

The V gene is TRBV10-2, the J gene TRBJ2-7; no reliable D call. The germline gives CDR1 WSHSY, CDR2 SAAADI. The CDR3 totals 12 residues. V was shortened by 6 bases and J by 3 bases, with 9 bases between the two germline ends. CDR3 amino acids: CASRGGSYEQYF. CDR3 bases: TGCGCCAGCAGAGGTGGCAGCTACGAGCAGTACTTC.

The V and J genes are TRBV27 and TRBJ2-7; 12 nucleotides agree with TRBD2. The CDR3 consists of 16 residues. Germline CDR1 is MNHEY and CDR2 is SMNVEV (reference sequence). Trimming removed 6 bases from V and 4 bases from J; junction bases left unmatched: 10. The CDR3 spells CASRSTSGRSLYEQYF. The DNA for the CDR3 is TGTGCCAGCAGGTCGACTAGCGGGAGAAGTTTGTACGAGCAGTACTTC.